The next 27 T cell receptor beta chains were all read from a single sample in a study of cytomegalovirus exposure and HLA in healthy donors (dated by TCRdb to about 2017). Library construction relied on the immunoSEQ multiplex PCR assay. For the multiplex PCR, a mixture combining 60 forward primers for TCR Vbeta segments and 13 reverse primers for TCR Jbeta segments was used. In TCRdb, the immuneACCESS table is reduced to in-frame sequences with V and J assigned. These tables do not hold every clone; where another copy was compared, an unresolved V gene accounts for under half, and the others remain unexplained. The sample includes 120,000 to 150,000 clones, with more than 75% observed a single time. The top ten clonotypes cover about 3.4% of the sample. The material sequenced was PBMCs. The receptors shown here come from a man in his late teens or twenties in good health and CMV-seropositive.

The chain combines TRBV7-8 with TRBJ1-1; 8 nucleotides match TRBD1. CDR3 length: 15 residues. The germline V gene has CDR1 SGHVS and CDR2 FQNEAQ. The junction had 13 bases not matched to a gene; V was cut back by 8 bases and J by 5 bases. The CDR3 DNA sequence: TGTGCCAGCCGAGGACAGGGTGTTCTCAGTACTGAAGCTTTCTTT. It codes for CASRGQGVLSTEAFF.

This sequence joins TRBV6-6 and TRBJ1-1, with D perhaps matching TRBD1 (6 bases). This CDR3 comprises 15 residues. Deletions cut 0 bases from V and 5 bases from J, with 13 bases between. Germline loops: CDR1 MNHNY, CDR2 SVGAGI (reference sequence). CDR3 nucleotide sequence: TGTGCCAGCAGTTACTCTGGGGGGGGCGGGACTGAAGCTTTCTTT. This translates into CASSYSGGGGTEAFF.

This chain joins TRBV6-5 and TRBJ1-2, with no clear D. Trimming stripped 6 bases from V and 7 bases from J, with 15 bases between. Germline lookup yields CDR1 MNHEY and CDR2 SVGAGI. The CDR3 covers 13 residues. As DNA, the CDR3 is TGTGCCAGCAGCTCGGTTTCCTATGGTGGCTACACCTTC. It encodes CASSSVSYGGYTF.

V gene TRBV16 combines with J gene TRBJ1-5; D gene uncertain. Trimming removed 7 bases from V and 3 bases from J, with 16 bases in between. Germline CDR1 reads KGHSY; CDR2 reads FQNENV. This CDR3 has 15 residues. The CDR3 DNA is TGTGCCAGCACAAACCGCCGGGAGGCCAATCAGCCCCAGCATTTT. It codes for CASTNRREANQPQHF.

This clone was observed a single time. The chain joins TRBV2 to TRBJ2-7; TRBD1 aligns across 9 bases. Per the germline V gene, CDR1 is SNHLY and CDR2 is FYNNEI. The length of the CDR3 is 13 residues. The V and J ends lost 7 bases and 2 bases, in that order; junction bases with no gene match: 3. The CDR3 sequence: CASTDRGAYEQYF. Written as DNA, the CDR3 is TGTGCCAGCACTGACAGGGGGGCCTACGAGCAGTACTTC.

This clone was seen a few times. This sequence joins TRBV15 and TRBJ2-7, with D possibly being TRBD1 (6 bases). This CDR3 is 15 amino acids long. With 5 bases removed from V and 3 bases from J, the gap between germline ends came to 17 bases. In germline, CDR1 is LNHNV, CDR2 YYDKDF (reference sequence). CDR3 protein: CATSETQGFIYEQYF. As DNA, the CDR3 is TGTGCCACCAGCGAGACCCAGGGGTTTATCTACGAGCAGTACTTC.

The chain recombines TRBV28 with TRBJ1-4, with 8 bases lining up with TRBD1. Germline CDR1 MDHEN, CDR2 SYDVKM. The junction had 7 bases not matched to a gene; V was cut back by 5 bases and J by 8 bases. The CDR3 has 14 residues. CDR3 protein: CASSIYRGSEKLFF. Here the CDR3 DNA reads TGTGCCAGCAGTATTTACAGGGGGAGCGAAAAACTGTTTTTT.

The chain carries TRBV6-4 and TRBJ2-5, with 11 positions matching TRBD1. CDR3 length equals 13 residues. Germline trimming cut 4 bases from V and 6 bases from J; bases unmatched to any gene: 1. Germline CDR1 reads MRHNA; CDR2 reads SNTAGT. CDR3 protein: CASSGDRGKTQYF. CDR3 bases: TGTGCCAGCAGTGGGGACAGGGGGAAGACCCAGTACTTC.

The gene calls are TRBV5-6 and TRBJ2-4, with D maybe TRBD2 (5 bases). Germline V gene data show CDR1 as SGHDT and CDR2 as YYEEEE. The V end was cut by 4 bases, the J end by 1 base, with 12 bases between. The CDR3 is 15 amino acids. The CDR3 loop reads CASSTLGEAKNIQYF. Here the CDR3 DNA reads TGTGCCAGCAGCACGCTTGGGGAGGCCAAAAACATTCAGTACTTC. The full variable domain, completed using reference TRBV5-6 and TRBJ2-4, is DAGVTQSPTHLIKTRGQQVTLRCSPKSGHDTVSWYQQALGQGPQFIFQYYEEEERQRGNFPDRFSGHQFPNYSSELNVNALLLGDSALYLCASSTLGEAKNIQYFGAGTRLSVL.

This clone was seen only once. The V gene is TRBV5-6, the J gene TRBJ2-7, with D possibly TRBD1 on 5 matching bases. The CDR3 totals 16 residues. Between the trimmed V and J ends, which lost 3 bases and 0 bases, there was a span of 16 bases. From germline, CDR1 is SGHDT and CDR2 YYEEEE. CDR3 loop: CASSSVLGQSSYEQYF. CDR3 DNA sequence: TGTGCCAGCAGCTCCGTCTTGGGGCAGTCCTCCTACGAGCAGTACTTC.

V and J are TRBV10-2 and TRBJ2-7; tentatively, D is TRBD1 (5 bases). V lost 10 bases to trimming and J lost 2 bases, with 12 bases between them. The CDR3 has 12 residues. From germline, CDR1 is WSHSY and CDR2 SAAADI. CDR3 residues: CATQGPTYEQYF. CDR3 sequence (DNA): TGCGCCACTCAGGGCCCCACCTACGAGCAGTACTTC.

The chain recombines TRBV29-1 with TRBJ1-4, with unresolved D. The ends were cut back, 6 bases at V and 3 bases at J, with 8 bases in the middle. Looked up from germline, CDR1 is SQVTM and CDR2 is ANQGSEA. The CDR3 length is 12 residues. CDR3 DNA sequence: TGCAGCGTCTACTTAGCTAATGAAAAACTGTTTTTT. Amino acids: CSVYLANEKLFF.

This chain connects TRBV7-3 to TRBJ2-2; 14 bases match TRBD2. Trimming at V came to 1 base and at J to 1 base, leaving 5 bases not matched to a gene. The CDR3 totals 19 residues. CDR1 and CDR2 from the germline V gene are SGHTA and FQGTGA. As DNA, the CDR3 is TGTGCCAGCAGCTTAATCCCAGGACTAGCGGGAGGGAACACCGGGGAGCTGTTTTTT. It specifies CASSLIPGLAGGNTGELFF.

This rearrangement joins TRBV5-1 to TRBJ2-7; TRBD2 matches at 7 bases. The trim removed 1 base at V and 7 bases at J, leaving 14 bases unmatched. The CDR3 has 16 residues. Germline CDR1 and CDR2: SGHRS and YFSETQ. The CDR3 region has the DNA TGCGCCAGCAGCTTGTGGGGGGGGACGGGGCGTATAGAGCAGTACTTC. This sequence encodes CASSLWGGTGRIEQYF.

V is TRBV27 and J is TRBJ2-7, with a possible D match to TRBD2 (5 bases). Germline CDR1 reads MNHEY; CDR2 reads SMNVEV (reference sequence). The CDR3 has 12 amino acids. Between the trimmed V and J ends, which lost 7 bases and 6 bases, there was a span of 13 bases. CDR3 in DNA: TGTGCCAGCACCAAACTAGGCGCCGAGCAGTACTTC. It codes for CASTKLGAEQYF.

The chain is built from TRBV5-1 and TRBJ2-6, with unresolved D. This CDR3 spans 20 amino acids. Germline-derived CDR1 and CDR2 are SGHRS and YFSETQ. Trimming took off 2 bases at V and 0 bases at J, with 21 bases between the two ends. This CDR3 is CASSLESLDTLSSGANVLTF. The DNA of the CDR3 is TGCGCCAGCAGCTTAGAATCTTTAGACACCTTAAGCTCTGGGGCCAACGTCCTGACTTTC.

V is TRBV6-1 and J is TRBJ1-2; 8 positions agree with TRBD1. CDR1 MNHNS and CDR2 SASEGT come from the germline V gene. The V segment lost 1 base and the J segment 4 bases; nucleotides outside the gene matches: 5. This CDR3 comprises 15 residues. CDR3 nucleotides: TGTGCCAGCAGTGAAGGGACAGGGAACCCCTATGGCTACACCTTC. Amino acids: CASSEGTGNPYGYTF.

V is TRBV19 and J is TRBJ2-3; 7 bases are shared with TRBD2. The CDR3 totals 15 residues. Germline values: CDR1 LNHDA, CDR2 SQIVND (reference sequence). V was pared by 3 bases and J by 4 bases, with 7 bases of the junction left unmatched. This CDR3 is CASSIAGDGADTQYF. CDR3 coding DNA: TGTGCCAGTAGTATCGCGGGGGATGGAGCAGATACGCAGTATTTT.

This clone has only one observation. The chain combines TRBV6-5 with TRBJ2-1; 10 bases align to TRBD2. The CDR3 loop spans 16 amino acids. The germline gives CDR1 MNHEY, CDR2 SVGAGI. The J segment lost 8 bases and the V segment lost 1 base, leaving 8 bases of the junction unmatched. Here the CDR3 reads CASSYWARTSGDEQFF. The CDR3 bases are TGTGCCAGCAGTTACTGGGCCAGGACTAGCGGCGATGAGCAGTTCTTC.

The genes are TRBV19 and TRBJ2-4; a weak D match, TRBD2 (6 bases). Germline V CDR1 and CDR2: LNHDA, SQIVND (reference sequence). CDR3 size: 14 residues. V lost 3 bases to trimming and J lost 3 bases, with 9 bases between them. The CDR3 nucleotides are TGTGCCAGTAGTATCGGGAGTGACAAAAACATTCAGTACTTC. Translation gives CASSIGSDKNIQYF.

This clone was picked up a small number of times. The V call is TRBV6-5, the J call TRBJ2-5; TRBD1 aligns across 7 bases. CDR1 is MNHEY and CDR2 is SVGAGI in the germline V gene. The CDR3 length is 15 residues. V shed 8 bases and J 4 bases; nucleotides not matched to a gene: 13. The CDR3 loop reads CASFLSRGRRETQYF. CDR3 coding DNA: TGTGCCAGCTTCTTGAGTAGGGGGCGCCGAGAGACCCAGTACTTC.

The V gene is TRBV29-1, the J gene TRBJ2-1; 11 bases fit TRBD1. V trimming: 6 bases; J trimming: 2 bases; junction bases outside the gene matches: 15. Germline V gene sequence: CDR1 SQVTM, CDR2 ANQGSEA. The CDR3 consists of 18 residues. CDR3 DNA: TGCAGCGTCAACCCTGGACAGGGGGCGGGAGTCGCCTACAATGAGCAGTTCTTC. This encodes CSVNPGQGAGVAYNEQFF.

CDR3 residues: CASGRRSSGYQETQYF. CDR3 sequence (DNA): TGTGCCAGCGGTCGGAGATCTAGCGGCTACCAAGAGACCCAGTACTTC. The rearrangement joins TRBV7-8 to TRBJ2-5, with TRBD2 matching over 7 bases. V shed 8 bases and J 0 bases; nucleotides not matched to a gene: 12. The CDR3 contains 16 residues. Germline CDR1 reads SGHVS; CDR2 reads FQNEAQ.

The chain is built from TRBV9 and TRBJ2-7; 9 bases align to TRBD2. CDR3 length: 15 residues. Germline CDR1 is SGDLS and CDR2 is YYNGEE. The trim removed 3 bases at V and 2 bases at J, leaving 6 bases unmatched. The DNA of the CDR3 is TGTGCCAGCAGCGCCTCTAGCGGGACAGCCTACGAGCAGTACTTC. It translates to CASSASSGTAYEQYF.

V is TRBV19 and J is TRBJ2-2; D is ambiguous. Between the trimmed V and J ends, which lost 5 bases and 4 bases, there was a span of 5 bases. Germline V lookup: CDR1 LNHDA, CDR2 SQIVND (reference sequence). The CDR3 runs to 12 residues. This chain's CDR3 is CASSSGTGELFF. The CDR3 DNA reads as TGTGCCAGTAGTTCCGGCACCGGGGAGCTGTTTTTT.

The CDR3 coding sequence is TGTGCCAGCAGCTTAGAACTTGGCGGGACCCCCAATGAGCAGTTCTTC. Translation gives CASSLELGGTPNEQFF. V usage is TRBV7-9 and J usage is TRBJ2-1; weak D call: TRBD2 (6 bases). V lost 1 base and J 6 bases, leaving 16 bases between the germline ends. The CDR3 has 16 residues. Germline loops: CDR1 SEHNR, CDR2 FQNEAQ (reference sequence).

V gene TRBV28 combines with J gene TRBJ1-1; 7 bases map to TRBD1. V dropped 5 bases and J dropped 3; count of bases not matched to a gene: 3. CDR1 and CDR2 (germline): MDHEN, SYDVKM. This CDR3 is 13 amino acids long. As DNA, the CDR3 is TGTGCCAGCAGTCTACAGGGGCACACTGAAGCTTTCTTT. As protein: CASSLQGHTEAFF.